One and the same sample provided the 29 T cell receptor beta chains below, sequenced in a study of glioma-infiltrating T cells. TCR alpha and beta CDR3 regions were amplified from RNA using iRepertoire nested multiplex PCR. TCRdb re-derived calls from the multiplex PCR reads in MiXCR, one entry per CDR3 protein. The profile shows about 130,000 distinct CDR3 sequences, 20% to 25% of them singletons. Material: glioma tissue, nonneoplastic brain tissue, or PBMCs (not recorded which). Every receptor here comes from a human donor with low-grade glioma or glioblastoma, undergoing nonglioma brain surgery, or in good health (not recorded which).

The table lists this clonotype with many counts. The rearrangement links TRBV20-1 to TRBJ2-5; a possible D gene is TRBD2 (5 bases). The germline V and J ends were trimmed by 0 bases and 2 bases, with 10 bases remaining between them. The CDR3 is made up of 14 amino acids. In germline, CDR1 is DFQATT, CDR2 SNEGSKA (reference sequence). The CDR3 coding sequence is TGCAGTGCTAGAGATCAACTAGAACAAGAGACCCAGTACTTC. Protein sequence: CSARDQLEQETQYF.

The V and J genes are TRBV15 and TRBJ2-2; D may match TRBD1 or TRBD2 (5 bases each). The V end was cut by 4 bases, the J end by 4 bases, with 7 bases between. The germline V gene encodes CDR1 LNHNV and CDR2 YYDKDF (reference sequence). This CDR3 has 13 residues. Here the CDR3 DNA reads TGTGCCACCAGCATGGGGGTCACCGGGGAGCTGTTTTTT. Protein product: CATSMGVTGELFF.

This clonotype was observed a handful of times. The chain combines TRBV6-2 or TRBV6-3 with TRBJ2-7; 10 bases align to TRBD1. V was pared by 6 bases and J by 5 bases, with 7 bases of the junction left unmatched. Per the germline V gene, CDR1 is MNHEY and CDR2 is SVGEGT. The CDR3 spans 14 residues. The CDR3 DNA is TGTGCCAGCAGGCCTACCGGGACAGGGGACGAGCAGTACGTC. Translated, it gives CASRPTGTGDEQYV.

V and J are TRBV12-3 or TRBV12-4 and TRBJ2-3; 7 bases agree with TRBD2. Losses at the gene ends were 2 bases for V and 0 bases for J; bases not matched to a gene: 2. CDR3 size: 15 residues. CDR3 in amino acids: CASSLSSGSTDTQYF. CDR3 bases: TGTGCCAGCAGTTTAAGTAGCGGGAGCACAGATACGCAGTATTTT.

There are a few counts of this clonotype. The chain recombines TRBV7-6 with TRBJ2-5, with 9 bases matching TRBD1. In germline, CDR1 is SGHVS, CDR2 FNYEAQ. Unmatched junction bases numbered 4, after V lost 6 bases and J lost 5 bases. The CDR3 is 13 residues long. The CDR3 DNA is TGTGCCAGCAGTTCCGGGACAGGGGAGACCCAGTACTTC. As protein: CASSSGTGETQYF. The full variable domain, completed using reference TRBV7-6 and TRBJ2-5, is GAGVSQSPRYKVTKRGQDVALRCDPISGHVSLYWYRQALGQGPEFLTYFNYEAQQDKSGLPNDRFSAERPEGSISTLTIQRTEQRDSAMYRCASSSGTGETQYFGPGTRLLVL.

This clonotype has only a few counts. The CDR3 loop reads CAITRDRDYGYTF. Written as DNA, the CDR3 is TGTGCCATCACCCGGGACAGAGACTATGGCTACACCTTC. The chain links TRBV10-3 to TRBJ1-2; TRBD1 matches at 7 bases. The CDR3 length is 13 residues. Germline CDR1 is ENHRY and CDR2 is SYGVKD. V was pared by 7 bases and J by 3 bases, with 5 bases of the junction left unmatched.

This clonotype appeared many times. The V call is TRBV15, the J call TRBJ2-3; D is unclear. Per the germline V gene, CDR1 is LNHNV and CDR2 is YYDKDF (reference sequence). V gave up 0 bases and J gave up 2 bases, with 6 bases separating them. The length of the CDR3 is 14 residues. The CDR3 coding sequence is TGTGCCACCAGCAGAGACCTGAACACAGATACGCAGTATTTT. Protein: CATSRDLNTDTQYF. Full variable domain (outside the CDR3, taken from reference TRBV15 and TRBJ2-3): DAMVIQNPRYQVTQFGKPVTLSCSQTLNHNVMYWYQQKSSQAPKLLFHYYDKDFNNEADTPDNFQSRRPNTSFCFLDIRSPGLGDTAMYLCATSRDLNTDTQYFGPGTRLTVL.

The rearrangement links TRBV5-5 to TRBJ1-5; no reliable D call. The CDR3 contains 16 residues. V was clipped by 1 base and J by 0 bases, with 11 bases between them. In germline, CDR1 is SGHKS, CDR2 YYEKEE (reference sequence). CDR3 in amino acids: CASSLKGTYSNQPQHF. The CDR3 DNA reads as TGTGCCAGCAGCTTGAAAGGCACATATAGCAATCAGCCCCAGCATTTT.

The sample holds many counts of this clonotype. This rearrangement joins TRBV20-1 to TRBJ2-3; 9 nucleotides match TRBD1. V shed 0 bases, J shed 8 bases, and the junction held 6 bases outside the gene matches. CDR3 size: 14 residues. Germline values: CDR1 DFQATT, CDR2 SNEGSKA (reference sequence). The CDR3 sequence is CSARESRTGVTQYF. CDR3 nucleotides: TGCAGTGCTAGAGAGAGCCGGACAGGGGTTACGCAGTATTTT.

This clonotype has a handful of counts. The rearrangement uses TRBV19 and TRBJ2-6; perhaps TRBD2 as D (6 bases). Looked up from germline, CDR1 is LNHDA and CDR2 is SQIVND (reference sequence). Trimming took off 7 bases at V and 1 base at J, with 14 bases between the two ends. The CDR3 contains 16 residues. The CDR3 DNA is TGTGCCAGTAAGGGCGGGACCTATTCTGGGGCCAACGTCCTGACTTTC. This translates into CASKGGTYSGANVLTF.

The V gene is TRBV2, the J gene TRBJ2-5; D is undetermined. The V end lost 0 bases, the J end lost 2 bases, and 10 bases lay between the germline ends. Per germline, CDR1 SNHLY and CDR2 FYNNEI. This CDR3 region has 15 residues. The CDR3 nucleotides are TGTGCCAGCAGTGAAGCAGGGCTGGAGCAAGAGACCCAGTACTTC. Encoded protein: CASSEAGLEQETQYF.

In its sample, this clonotype was seen many times. This rearrangement joins TRBV15 to TRBJ2-3; D call uncertain. Trimming pared 0 bases from V and 4 bases from J, leaving 5 bases between. The CDR3 has 13 residues. Germline V CDR1 and CDR2: LNHNV, YYDKDF (reference sequence). The CDR3 sequence is CATSREGPDTQYF. The CDR3 DNA sequence: TGTGCCACCAGCAGAGAAGGCCCAGATACGCAGTATTTT.

The CDR3 spells CASSSGGTSTDTQYF. In DNA form, the CDR3 reads TGTGCCAGCAGTTCAGGTGGGACAAGCACAGATACGCAGTATTTT. The genes are TRBV7-8 and TRBJ2-3, with D perhaps matching TRBD1 (6 bases). The CDR3 contains 15 residues. V dropped 6 bases and J dropped 0 bases, with 13 bases sitting between them. The V gene's germline CDR1 is SGHVS and CDR2 FQNEAQ.

This clonotype was observed a handful of times. The chain employs TRBV24-1 and TRBJ2-5; the match to TRBD1 covers 8 bases. Germline values: CDR1 KGHDR, CDR2 SFDVKD. This CDR3 has 16 residues. After removal of 3 bases from V and 3 bases from J, the junction contained 8 bases not matched to a gene. CDR3 region: CATSDTAGTGKETQYF. In DNA, the CDR3 is TGTGCCACCAGTGATACCGCCGGGACAGGAAAAGAGACCCAGTACTTC.

A word on this clonotype: A much larger clone lies one base from this, so it may be a read error. V is TRBV6-6 and J is TRBJ1-5; D is undetermined. CDR3 length equals 14 residues. Trimming cost V 7 bases and J 2 bases, with 12 bases left between them. Germline V gene sequence: CDR1 MNHNY, CDR2 SVGAGI (reference sequence). The CDR3 reads CASTENYGNQPQHF. Written as DNA, the CDR3 is TGTGCCAGCACGGAGAATTATGGCAATCAGCCCCAGCATTTT.

The V gene is TRBV14, the J gene TRBJ1-1; 7 bases are a match to TRBD1. V lost 4 bases to trimming and J lost 8 bases; unmatched junction nucleotides: 7. The CDR3 is 13 amino acids. Germline assignment: CDR1 SGHDN and CDR2 FVKESK. CDR3 bases: TGTGCCAGCAGCCTCGGACAGGCTGCGGAAGCTTTCTTT. This gives the protein CASSLGQAAEAFF. The entire variable domain, with the rest obtained from reference TRBV14 and TRBJ1-1, is as follows: EAGVTQFPSHSVIEKGQTVTLRCDPISGHDNLYWYRRVMGKEIKFLLHFVKESKQDESGMPNNRFLAERTGGTYSTLKVQPAELEDSGVYFCASSLGQAAEAFFGQGTRLTVV.

This clonotype was observed a handful of times. The chain carries TRBV20-1 and TRBJ2-1; D might be TRBD2 (6 bases). CDR1 is DFQATT and CDR2 is SNEGSKA in the germline V gene (reference sequence). The CDR3 spans 15 residues. V gave up 5 bases and J gave up 9 bases, with 23 bases separating them. This chain's CDR3 is CSARPGAGPSREQFF. The CDR3 DNA is TGCAGTGCTCGTCCTGGGGCGGGGCCCTCTCGTGAGCAGTTCTTC.

In the case of this clonotype: An end of the junction does not agree with germline; a read error may underlie this. The J gene is TRBJ2-1, the V gene TRBV5-1, with 9 positions matching TRBD1. CDR1 and CDR2 from the germline V gene are SGHRS and YFSETQ. CDR3 size: 15 residues. The CDR3 here is CASSLSGQGQNEQFF. The CDR3 region has the DNA TGCGCCAGCAGCTTGTCTGGACAGGGGCAGAATGAACAGTTCTTC.

This clonotype was seen only a few times. This chain uses TRBV6-1 with TRBJ2-2; TRBD1 matches at 7 bases. This CDR3 region has 16 residues. Germline V gene sequence: CDR1 MNHNS, CDR2 SASEGT. With V trimmed by 3 bases and J by 3 bases, 7 bases remained unmatched. The CDR3 protein is CASSDVGTEYTGELFF. In DNA form, the CDR3 reads TGTGCCAGCAGTGACGTCGGGACAGAGTACACCGGGGAGCTGTTTTTT.

V is TRBV7-6 and J is TRBJ1-4; D remains ambiguous. CDR3 length: 14 residues. Trimming took 4 bases from V and 4 from J, leaving 10 bases between them. Germline CDR1 SGHVS, CDR2 FNYEAQ. CDR3 residues: CASSSVWGNEKLFF. CDR3 DNA: TGTGCCAGCAGCTCCGTTTGGGGTAATGAAAAACTGTTTTTT. Variable domain in full (rest from reference TRBV7-6 and TRBJ1-4): GAGVSQSPRYKVTKRGQDVALRCDPISGHVSLYWYRQALGQGPEFLTYFNYEAQQDKSGLPNDRFSAERPEGSISTLTIQRTEQRDSAMYRCASSSVWGNEKLFFGSGTQLSVL.

This clonotype was seen more than once but under ten times. The rearrangement uses TRBV6-1 and TRBJ2-7; maybe TRBD1 (8 bases). Per the germline V gene, CDR1 is MNHNS and CDR2 is SASEGT. Trimming took 6 bases from V and 3 from J, leaving 24 bases between them. The CDR3 is 17 residues long. CDR3 sequence: CASRVGSGTGLFYEQYV. The CDR3 DNA reads TGTGCCAGCAGGGTTGGGAGCGGGACAGGACTTTTCTACGAGCAGTACGTC.

The rearrangement joins TRBV19 to TRBJ1-2; 8 positions match TRBD1. Germline values: CDR1 LNHDA, CDR2 SQIVND (reference sequence). The CDR3 sequence is 14 residues long. The V and J ends lost 6 bases and 7 bases, in that order; junction bases with no gene match: 10. The CDR3 bases are TGTGCCAGTAGCCCTTGGGACAGGATGACTGGCTACACCTTC. Translating gives CASSPWDRMTGYTF. The full variable domain, its missing parts supplied by reference TRBV19 and TRBJ1-2, is DGGITQSPKYLFRKEGQNVTLSCEQNLNHDAMYWYRQDPGQGLRLIYYSQIVNDFQKGDIAEGYSVSREKKESFPLTVTSAQKNPTAFYLCASSPWDRMTGYTFGSGTRLTVV.

This clonotype was picked up many times. The rearrangement uses TRBV11-2 and TRBJ2-1, with D perhaps TRBD1 or TRBD2 (6 bases each). Germline-derived CDR1 and CDR2 are SGHAT and FQNNGV. With 5 bases removed from V and 2 bases from J, the gap between germline ends came to 16 bases. There are 16 residues in the CDR3. As DNA, the CDR3 is TGTGCCAGCAGCCCAGCCTGGGGGGCAGCCTACAATGAGCAGTTCTTC. It codes for CASSPAWGAAYNEQFF.

The chain is built from TRBV24-1 and TRBJ1-1, with TRBD1 identical over 7 bases. After removal of 2 bases from V and 2 bases from J, the junction contained 4 bases not matched to a gene. CDR1 and CDR2 (germline): KGHDR, SFDVKD. CDR3 size: 15 residues. The CDR3 nucleotides are TGTGCCACCAGTGATTCCAGGGGGTATAACACTGAAGCTTTCTTT. As protein: CATSDSRGYNTEAFF.

The chain joins TRBV2 to TRBJ2-1; 13 nucleotides line up with TRBD2. Germline V lookup: CDR1 SNHLY, CDR2 FYNNEI. Germline trimming cut 3 bases from V and 2 bases from J; bases unmatched to any gene: 1. The CDR3 covers 16 residues. The CDR3 spells CASSDTSGGAYNEQFF. In DNA form, the CDR3 reads TGTGCCAGCAGTGATACTAGCGGGGGGGCCTACAATGAGCAGTTCTTC.

Of note for this clonotype: One base away lies a much larger clone, so this may be a sequencing read error. The chain couples TRBV24-1 to TRBJ2-1; no reliable D call. The V end was cut by 6 bases, the J end by 0 bases, with 14 bases between. CDR1 is KGHDR, CDR2 SFDVKD, per germline. This CDR3 region has 16 residues. The CDR3 sequence: CATSPRFSVSYNEQFF. The CDR3 DNA reads TGTGCCACCAGTCCCCGGTTCTCCGTCTCCTACAATGAGCAGTTCTTC.

This clonotype was picked up a small number of times. The J gene is TRBJ1-2, the V gene TRBV28, with D maybe TRBD1 (5 bases). Trimming removed 7 bases at V and 3 bases at J, with 12 bases between. Germline CDR1 and CDR2: MDHEN and SYDVKM. The CDR3 has 13 amino acids. As DNA, the CDR3 is TGTGCCAGCACTTGGGGCTCATACTATGGCTACACCTTC. It is translated as CASTWGSYYGYTF.

This clonotype was seen repeatedly, ten times or more. This sequence joins TRBV20-1 and TRBJ2-3; D is unclear. Per germline, CDR1 DFQATT and CDR2 SNEGSKA (reference sequence). The CDR3 spans 11 residues. V was pared by 4 bases and J by 2 bases, with 4 bases between. In nucleotides, the CDR3 is TGCAGTGCTACCCACACAGATACGCAGTATTTT. As protein: CSATHTDTQYF.

The chain joins TRBV7-9 to TRBJ2-1; D is possibly TRBD2 (5 bases). There are 15 residues in the CDR3. Deletions cut 1 base from V and 3 bases from J, with 10 bases between. Per the germline V gene, CDR1 is SEHNR and CDR2 is FQNEAQ (reference sequence). CDR3 protein: CASSLVEEYYNEQFF. The CDR3, as DNA: TGTGCCAGCAGCTTAGTGGAGGAATACTACAATGAGCAGTTCTTC.